The entry below describes one T cell receptor (beta chain). Its antigen remains unidentified. This sample is drawn from a study of identical twins. Whole-study findings and limits: With abundant cord blood beta clonotypes, insertions were fewer; memory repertoires showed no such pattern.

Among all donors, each was a healthy Caucasian. The cDNA had a unique molecular identifier and a template-switch universal primer site. TCRdb ran MiXCR on the 5' RACE reads and lists one entry per CDR3 protein. The table lists some 1,700,000 distinct CDR3 sequences, about 32% of them singletons. Sequencing used cord blood. The sequence was collected from a newborn girl in good health.

This CDR3 is CASSQVGSRDSYTF. Written as DNA, the CDR3 is TGTGCCAGCAGCCAAGTTGGGAGCAGGGATAGCTACACCTTC. The chain uses TRBV4-2 and TRBJ1-2, with a possible D match to TRBD1 (5 bases). V was clipped by 1 base and J by 9 bases, with 15 bases between them. The germline CDR1 and CDR2 sequences are LGHNA and YNFKEQ. CDR3 size: 14 residues.